This T cell receptor beta chain was retrieved from a study of shared clonotypes between healthy human individuals. V was clipped by 2 bases and J by 7 bases, with 11 bases between them. Germline V gene data show CDR1 as SNHLY and CDR2 as FYNNEI. CDR3 size: 14 residues. The assay was immunoSEQ multiplex PCR, and TCRdb's table has in-frame clones only and misses some. The sample has some 2,500,000 clones, about nine tenths seen once. In its sample, this clone was seen a few times. The gene calls are TRBV2 and TRBJ1-4; the D gene is possibly TRBD1 (5 bases). The receptor was derived from a man aged 18 to 35 in good health. Some clones in this sample may be carry-over from other donors' samples. The sequenced sample was naive CD4+ T cells from PBMCs. Subset denoted: CD45RA+ positively selected. CDR3 loop: CASSEQGSFEKLFF. The CDR3 DNA reads TGTGCCAGCAGTGAACAGGGATCATTTGAAAAACTGTTTTTT.